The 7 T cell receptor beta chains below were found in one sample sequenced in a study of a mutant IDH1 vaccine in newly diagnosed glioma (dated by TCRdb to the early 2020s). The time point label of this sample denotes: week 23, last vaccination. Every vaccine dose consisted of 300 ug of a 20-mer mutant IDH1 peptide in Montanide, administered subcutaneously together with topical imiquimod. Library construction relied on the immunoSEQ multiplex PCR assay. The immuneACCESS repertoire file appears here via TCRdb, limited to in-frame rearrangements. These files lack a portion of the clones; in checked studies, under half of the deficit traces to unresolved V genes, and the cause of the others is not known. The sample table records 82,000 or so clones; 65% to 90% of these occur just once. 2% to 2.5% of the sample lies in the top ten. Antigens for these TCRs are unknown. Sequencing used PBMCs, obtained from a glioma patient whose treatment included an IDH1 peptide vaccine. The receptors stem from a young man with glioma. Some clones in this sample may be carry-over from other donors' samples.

The CDR3 bases are TGTGCCAGTAGTAACTACAGGGGGCCCAATCAGCCCCAGCATTTT. It yields the protein CASSNYRGPNQPQHF. This sequence joins TRBV19 and TRBJ1-5, with TRBD1 matching over 9 bases. V was clipped by 4 bases and J by 3 bases; unmatched bases: 4. CDR3 size: 15 residues. Germline V gives CDR1 LNHDA, CDR2 SQIVND (reference sequence).

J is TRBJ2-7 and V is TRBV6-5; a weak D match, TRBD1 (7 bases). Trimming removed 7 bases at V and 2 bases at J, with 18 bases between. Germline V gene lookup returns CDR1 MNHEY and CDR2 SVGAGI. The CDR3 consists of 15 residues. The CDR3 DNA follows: TGTGCCAGCATTCCGCCCGGCGGGACAGCCTACGAGCAGTACTTC. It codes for CASIPPGGTAYEQYF.

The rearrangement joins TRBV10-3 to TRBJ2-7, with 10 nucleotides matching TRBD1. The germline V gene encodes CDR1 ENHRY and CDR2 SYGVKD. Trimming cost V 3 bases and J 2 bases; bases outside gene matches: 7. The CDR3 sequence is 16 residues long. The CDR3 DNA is TGTGCCATCAGTGAAAAATCCGGACAGGGGGCCTACGAGCAGTACTTC. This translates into CAISEKSGQGAYEQYF.

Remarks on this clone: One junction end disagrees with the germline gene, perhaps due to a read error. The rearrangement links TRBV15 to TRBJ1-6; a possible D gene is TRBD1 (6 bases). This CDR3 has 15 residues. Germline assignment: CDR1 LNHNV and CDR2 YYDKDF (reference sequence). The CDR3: CATSPRVGAYSPLRF. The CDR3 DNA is TGTGCCACCAGCCCCCGGGTGGGGGCTTATTCACCCCTCCGCTTT.

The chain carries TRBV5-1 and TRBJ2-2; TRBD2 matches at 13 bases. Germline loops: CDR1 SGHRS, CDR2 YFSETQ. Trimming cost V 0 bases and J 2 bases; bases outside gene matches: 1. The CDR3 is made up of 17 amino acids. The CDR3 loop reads CASSLGTSGGNTGELFF. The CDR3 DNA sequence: TGCGCCAGCAGCTTGGGGACTAGCGGGGGAAACACCGGGGAGCTGTTTTTT.

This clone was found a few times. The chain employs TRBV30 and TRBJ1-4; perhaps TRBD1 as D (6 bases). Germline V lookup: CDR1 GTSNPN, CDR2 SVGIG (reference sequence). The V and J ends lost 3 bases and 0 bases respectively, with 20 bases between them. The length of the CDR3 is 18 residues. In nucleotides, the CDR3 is TGTGCCTGGAGGAGGACAGCACTGGGGATTGCAACTAATGAAAAACTGTTTTTT. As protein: CAWRRTALGIATNEKLFF.

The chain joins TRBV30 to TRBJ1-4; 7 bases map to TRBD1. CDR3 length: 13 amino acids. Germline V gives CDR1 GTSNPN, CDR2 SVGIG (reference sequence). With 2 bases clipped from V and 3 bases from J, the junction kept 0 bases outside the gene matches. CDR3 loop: CAWSTGANEKLFF. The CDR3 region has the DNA TGTGCCTGGAGTACAGGGGCTAATGAAAAACTGTTTTTT.